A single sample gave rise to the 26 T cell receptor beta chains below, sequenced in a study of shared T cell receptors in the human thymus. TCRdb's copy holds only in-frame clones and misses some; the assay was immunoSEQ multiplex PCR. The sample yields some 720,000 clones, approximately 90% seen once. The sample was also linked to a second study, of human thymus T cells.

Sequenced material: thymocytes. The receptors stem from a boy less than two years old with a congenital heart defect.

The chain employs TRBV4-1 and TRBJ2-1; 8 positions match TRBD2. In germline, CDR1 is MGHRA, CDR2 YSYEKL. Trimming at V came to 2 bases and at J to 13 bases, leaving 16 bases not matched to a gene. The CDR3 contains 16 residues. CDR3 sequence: CASSQPNAEREIGQFF. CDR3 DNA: TGCGCCAGCAGCCAACCAAACGCGGAGCGGGAGATAGGTCAGTTCTTC.

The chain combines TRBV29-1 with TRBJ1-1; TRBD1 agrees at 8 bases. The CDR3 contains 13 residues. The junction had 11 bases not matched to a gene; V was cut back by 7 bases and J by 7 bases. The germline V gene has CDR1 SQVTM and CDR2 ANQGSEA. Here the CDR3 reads CSASWTGSDEAFF. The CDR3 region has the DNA TGCAGCGCCTCGTGGACAGGGTCGGATGAAGCTTTCTTT.

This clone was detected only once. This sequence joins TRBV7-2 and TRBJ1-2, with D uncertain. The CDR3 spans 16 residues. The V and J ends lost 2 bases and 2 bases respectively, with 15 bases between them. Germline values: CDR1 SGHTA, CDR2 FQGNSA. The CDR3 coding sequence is TGTGCCAGCAGCTTAATAACCCATCTAGACAACTATGGCTACACCTTC. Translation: CASSLITHLDNYGYTF.

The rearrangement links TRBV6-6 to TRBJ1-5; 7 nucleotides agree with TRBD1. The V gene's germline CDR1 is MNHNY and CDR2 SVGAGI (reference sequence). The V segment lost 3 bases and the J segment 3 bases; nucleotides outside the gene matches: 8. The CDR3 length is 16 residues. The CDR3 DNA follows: TGTGCCAGCAGTTATCGGGACAGCCGCTTCAATCAGCCCCAGCATTTT. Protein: CASSYRDSRFNQPQHF.

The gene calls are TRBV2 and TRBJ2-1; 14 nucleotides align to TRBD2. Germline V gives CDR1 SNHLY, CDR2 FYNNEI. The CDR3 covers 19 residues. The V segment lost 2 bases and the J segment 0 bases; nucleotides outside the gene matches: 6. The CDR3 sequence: CASSEPTSGGGSSYNEQFF. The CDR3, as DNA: TGTGCCAGCAGTGAACCGACTAGCGGGGGGGGAAGCTCCTACAATGAGCAGTTCTTC. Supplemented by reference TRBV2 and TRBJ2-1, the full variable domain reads EPEVTQTPSHQVTQMGQEVILRCVPISNHLYFYWYRQILGQKVEFLVSFYNNEISEKSEIFDDQFSVERPDGSNFTLKIRSTKLEDSAMYFCASSEPTSGGGSSYNEQFFGPGTRLTVL.

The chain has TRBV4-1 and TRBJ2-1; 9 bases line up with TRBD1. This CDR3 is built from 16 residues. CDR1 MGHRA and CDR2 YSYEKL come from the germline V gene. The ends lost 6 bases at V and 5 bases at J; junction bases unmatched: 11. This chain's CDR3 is CASSPRDRERDNEQFF. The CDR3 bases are TGCGCCAGCAGTCCGCGGGACAGGGAGAGGGACAATGAGCAGTTCTTC.

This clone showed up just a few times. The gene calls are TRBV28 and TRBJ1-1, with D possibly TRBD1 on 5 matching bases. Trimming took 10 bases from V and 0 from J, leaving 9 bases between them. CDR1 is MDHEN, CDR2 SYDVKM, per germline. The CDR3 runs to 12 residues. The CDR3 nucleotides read TGTGCCACGGGAGGGGTGAACACTGAAGCTTTCTTT. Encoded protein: CATGGVNTEAFF.

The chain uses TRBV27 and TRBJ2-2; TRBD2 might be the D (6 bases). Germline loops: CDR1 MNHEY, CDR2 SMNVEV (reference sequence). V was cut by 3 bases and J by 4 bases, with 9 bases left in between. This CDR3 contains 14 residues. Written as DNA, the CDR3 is TGTGCCAGCAGTTTGGTGGGACTCACCGGGGAGCTGTTTTTT. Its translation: CASSLVGLTGELFF.

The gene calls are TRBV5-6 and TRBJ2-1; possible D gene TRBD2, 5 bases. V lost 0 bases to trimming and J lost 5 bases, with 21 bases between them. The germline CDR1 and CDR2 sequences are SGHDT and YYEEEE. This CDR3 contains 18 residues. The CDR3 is CASSLGSAERGGHNEQFF. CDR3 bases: TGTGCCAGCAGCTTGGGGAGCGCCGAGCGAGGAGGACACAATGAGCAGTTCTTC. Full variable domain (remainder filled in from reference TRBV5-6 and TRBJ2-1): DAGVTQSPTHLIKTRGQQVTLRCSPKSGHDTVSWYQQALGQGPQFIFQYYEEEERQRGNFPDRFSGHQFPNYSSELNVNALLLGDSALYLCASSLGSAERGGHNEQFFGPGTRLTVL.

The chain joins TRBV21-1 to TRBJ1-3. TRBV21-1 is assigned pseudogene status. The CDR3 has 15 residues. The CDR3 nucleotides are TGTGCCAGCCCCAAAGCCGGTGTCTTAGGAAACACCATATATTTT. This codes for CASPKAGVLGNTIYF.

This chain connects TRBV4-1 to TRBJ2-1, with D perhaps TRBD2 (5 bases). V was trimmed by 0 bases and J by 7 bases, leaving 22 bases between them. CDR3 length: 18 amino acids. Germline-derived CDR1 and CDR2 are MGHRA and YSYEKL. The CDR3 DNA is TGCGCCAGCAGCCAAGATCCCGCGCCGACTACCACGGGGAATGAGCAGTTCTTC. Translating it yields CASSQDPAPTTTGNEQFF.

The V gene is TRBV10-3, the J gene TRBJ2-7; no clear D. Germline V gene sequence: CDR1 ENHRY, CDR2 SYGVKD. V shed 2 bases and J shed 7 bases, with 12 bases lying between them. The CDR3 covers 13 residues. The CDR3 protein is CAISEENSGEQYF. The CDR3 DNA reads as TGTGCCATCAGTGAGGAGAACAGTGGGGAGCAGTACTTC.

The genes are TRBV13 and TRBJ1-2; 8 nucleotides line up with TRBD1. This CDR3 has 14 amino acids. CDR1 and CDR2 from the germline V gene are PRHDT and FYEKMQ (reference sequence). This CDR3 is CASGEWTGMHGYTF. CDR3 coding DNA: TGTGCAAGCGGGGAATGGACAGGGATGCATGGCTACACCTTC.

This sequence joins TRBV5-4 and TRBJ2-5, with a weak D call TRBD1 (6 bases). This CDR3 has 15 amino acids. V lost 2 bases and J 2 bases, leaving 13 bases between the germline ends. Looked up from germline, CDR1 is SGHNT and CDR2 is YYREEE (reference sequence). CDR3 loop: CASSFPDRQQETQYF. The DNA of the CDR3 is TGTGCCAGCAGCTTCCCGGACAGACAACAAGAGACCCAGTACTTC. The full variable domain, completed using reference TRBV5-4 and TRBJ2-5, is ETGVTQSPTHLIKTRGQQVTLRCSSQSGHNTVSWYQQALGQGPQFIFQYYREEENGRGNFPPRFSGLQFPNYSSELNVNALELDDSALYLCASSFPDRQQETQYFGPGTRLLVL.

The CDR3 nucleotides read TGCGCCAGCAGCTTCGACAGCGCAATTAGAACTGAGGCGTATGGCTACACCTTC. This sequence encodes CASSFDSAIRTEAYGYTF. This sequence joins TRBV5-1 and TRBJ1-2; D might be TRBD1 (5 bases). Germline CDR1 and CDR2: SGHRS and YFSETQ. Trimming left V 2 bases short and J 5 bases short, with 25 bases between. The CDR3 totals 18 residues.

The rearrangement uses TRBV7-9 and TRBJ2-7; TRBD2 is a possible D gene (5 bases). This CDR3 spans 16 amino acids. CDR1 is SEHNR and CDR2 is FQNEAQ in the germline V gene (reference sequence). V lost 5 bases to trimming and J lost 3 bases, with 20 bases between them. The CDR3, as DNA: TGTGCCAGCAGCCGAACTGAGGGAGCTCCAATCTACGAGCAGTACTTC. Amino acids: CASSRTEGAPIYEQYF.

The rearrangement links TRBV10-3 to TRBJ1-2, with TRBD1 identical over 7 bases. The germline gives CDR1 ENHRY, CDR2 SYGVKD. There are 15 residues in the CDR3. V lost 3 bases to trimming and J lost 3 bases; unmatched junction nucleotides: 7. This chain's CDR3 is CAISDGRGQDYGYTF. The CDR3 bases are TGTGCCATCAGTGATGGAAGGGGGCAGGACTATGGCTACACCTTC.

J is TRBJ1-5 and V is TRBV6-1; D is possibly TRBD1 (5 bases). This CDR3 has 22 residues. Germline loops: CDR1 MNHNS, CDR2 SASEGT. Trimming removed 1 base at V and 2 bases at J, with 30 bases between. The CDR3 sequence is CASSEGLWAKKGFAIGNQPQHF. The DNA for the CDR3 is TGTGCCAGCAGTGAAGGGCTTTGGGCTAAAAAGGGGTTTGCGATTGGCAATCAGCCCCAGCATTTT.

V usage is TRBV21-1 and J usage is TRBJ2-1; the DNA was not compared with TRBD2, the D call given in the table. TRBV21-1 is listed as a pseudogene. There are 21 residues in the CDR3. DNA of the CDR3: TGTGCCAGCAGCAATCCCGCGCCAGGGGCAAAAGCGGGAGGCTCCTACAATGAGCAGTTCTTC. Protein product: CASSNPAPGAKAGGSYNEQFF.

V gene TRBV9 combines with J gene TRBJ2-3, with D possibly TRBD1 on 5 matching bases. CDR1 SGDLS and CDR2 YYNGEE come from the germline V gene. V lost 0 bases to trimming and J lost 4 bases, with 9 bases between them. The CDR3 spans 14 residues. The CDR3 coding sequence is TGTGCCAGCAGCGTAGAGCCAGGGCCAGATACGCAGTATTTT. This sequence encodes CASSVEPGPDTQYF. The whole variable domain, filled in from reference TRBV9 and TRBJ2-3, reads DSGVTQTPKHLITATGQRVTLRCSPRSGDLSVYWYQQSLDQGLQFLIQYYNGEERAKGNILERFSAQQFPDLHSELNLSSLELGDSALYFCASSVEPGPDTQYFGPGTRLTVL.

In DNA form, the CDR3 reads TGTGCCAGCTCCTCGCGGGACTATGGCTACACCTTC. Translation: CASSSRDYGYTF. The chain links TRBV18 to TRBJ1-2; D call uncertain. V was shortened by 6 bases and J by 3 bases, with 8 bases between the two germline ends. The CDR3 is 12 residues long. Germline-derived CDR1 and CDR2 are KGHSH and LQKENI.

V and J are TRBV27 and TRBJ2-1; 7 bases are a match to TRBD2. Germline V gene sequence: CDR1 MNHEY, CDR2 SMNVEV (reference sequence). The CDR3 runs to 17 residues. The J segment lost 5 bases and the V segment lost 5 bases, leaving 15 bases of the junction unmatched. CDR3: CASSGGGRLYKNNEQFF. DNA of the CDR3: TGTGCCAGCAGTGGGGGGGGGAGGCTTTACAAGAACAATGAGCAGTTCTTC.

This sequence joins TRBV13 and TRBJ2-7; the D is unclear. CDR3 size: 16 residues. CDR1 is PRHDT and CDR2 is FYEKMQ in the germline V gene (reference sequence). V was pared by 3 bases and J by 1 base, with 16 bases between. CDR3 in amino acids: CASSFPLSRSSYEQYF. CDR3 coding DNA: TGTGCCAGCAGCTTCCCATTGTCCCGGAGTTCCTACGAGCAGTACTTC.

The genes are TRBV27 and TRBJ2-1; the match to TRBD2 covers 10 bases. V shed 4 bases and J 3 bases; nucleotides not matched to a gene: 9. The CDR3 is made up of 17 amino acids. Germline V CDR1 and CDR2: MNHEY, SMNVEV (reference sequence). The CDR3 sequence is CASSSDLTSGDYNEQFF. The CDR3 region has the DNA TGTGCCAGCAGTTCAGATCTCACTAGCGGGGACTACAATGAGCAGTTCTTC.

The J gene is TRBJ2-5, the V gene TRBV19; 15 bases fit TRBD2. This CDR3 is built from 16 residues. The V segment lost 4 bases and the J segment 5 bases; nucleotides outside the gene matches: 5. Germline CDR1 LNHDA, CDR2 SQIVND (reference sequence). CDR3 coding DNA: TGTGCCAGTAGTACCGGACTAGCGGGAGGGTACGAGACCCAGTACTTC. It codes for CASSTGLAGGYETQYF.

CDR3 DNA sequence: TGCGCCAGCAGCTTGTCACTGACAGGATTGAACACTGAAGCTTTCTTT. Its translation is CASSLSLTGLNTEAFF. The V and J genes are TRBV5-1 and TRBJ1-1; a possible D gene is TRBD1 (6 bases). CDR3 length: 16 amino acids. CDR1 SGHRS and CDR2 YFSETQ come from the germline V gene. The V end was cut by 1 base, the J end by 0 bases, with 13 bases between. Filled out from reference TRBV5-1 and TRBJ1-1, the complete variable domain reads KAGVTQTPRYLIKTRGQQVTLSCSPISGHRSVSWYQQTPGQGLQFLFEYFSETQRNKGNFPGRFSGRQFSNSRSEMNVSTLELGDSALYLCASSLSLTGLNTEAFFGQGTRLTVV.